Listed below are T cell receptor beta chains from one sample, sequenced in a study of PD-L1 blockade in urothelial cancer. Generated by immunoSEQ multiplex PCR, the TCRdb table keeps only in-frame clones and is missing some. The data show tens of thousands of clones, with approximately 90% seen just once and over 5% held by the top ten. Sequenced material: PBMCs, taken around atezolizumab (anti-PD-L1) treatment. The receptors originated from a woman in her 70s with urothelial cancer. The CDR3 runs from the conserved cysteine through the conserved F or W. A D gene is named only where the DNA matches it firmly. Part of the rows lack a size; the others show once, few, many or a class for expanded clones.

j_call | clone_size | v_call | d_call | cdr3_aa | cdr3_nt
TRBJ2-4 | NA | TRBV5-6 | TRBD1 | CASRSGTGLAKNIQYF | TGTGCCAGCAGATCCGGGACAGGGCTAGCCAAAAACATTCAGTACTTC
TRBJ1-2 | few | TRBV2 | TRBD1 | CASSEALGQGQITF | TGTGCCAGCAGTGAAGCGTTAGGACAGGGCCAAATAACCTTC
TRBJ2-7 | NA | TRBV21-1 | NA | CASSKGLEGQYF | TGTGCCAGCAGCAAAGGTCTAGAGGGGCAGTACTTC
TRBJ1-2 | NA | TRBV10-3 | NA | CAISESRGGDYGYTF | TGTGCCATCAGTGAGTCAAGAGGGGGGGACTATGGCTACACCTTC
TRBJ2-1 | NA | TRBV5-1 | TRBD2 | CASSLVQRGVGEQFF | TGCGCCAGCAGCTTGGTCCAGCGGGGGGTGGGTGAGCAGTTCTTC
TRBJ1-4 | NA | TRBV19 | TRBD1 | CASSPPGTANEKLFF | TGTGCCAGTAGTCCACCCGGGACAGCAAATGAAAAACTGTTTTTT
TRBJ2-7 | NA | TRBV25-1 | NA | CASSGAGVEQYF | TGTGCCAGCAGCGGAGCAGGGGTAGAGCAGTACTTC
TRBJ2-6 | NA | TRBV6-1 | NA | CASSSGSGANVLTF | TGTGCCAGCAGTTCCGGTTCTGGGGCCAACGTCCTGACTTTC
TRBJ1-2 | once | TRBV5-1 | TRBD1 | CASSSQGAGYTF | TGCGCCAGCAGCTCCCAGGGGGCCGGCTACACCTTC
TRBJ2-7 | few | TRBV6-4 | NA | CARNEQYF | TGTGCTCGTAACGAGCAGTACTTC
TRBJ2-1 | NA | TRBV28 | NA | CASSLSSYNEQFF | TGTGCCAGCAGTTTGTCGTCTTACAATGAGCAGTTCTTC
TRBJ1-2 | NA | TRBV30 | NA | CAWSAMNYGYTF | TGTGCCTGGAGTGCCATGAACTATGGCTACACCTTC
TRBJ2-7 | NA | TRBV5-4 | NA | CASNRQESYEQYF | TGTGCCAGCAACAGACAGGAGTCCTACGAGCAGTACTTC
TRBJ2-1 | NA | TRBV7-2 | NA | CASSPQGGNEQFF | TGTGCCAGCAGCCCCCAGGGCGGCAATGAGCAGTTCTTC
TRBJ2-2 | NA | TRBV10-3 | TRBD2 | CAISPLRGANTGELFF | TGTGCCATCAGTCCCTTACGGGGGGCGAACACCGGGGAGCTGTTTTTT
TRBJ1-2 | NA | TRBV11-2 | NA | CASSQSGVWGYTF | TGTGCCAGCAGCCAATCGGGGGTTTGGGGCTACACCTTC
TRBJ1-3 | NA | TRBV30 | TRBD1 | CAWNTGARGNTIYF | TGTGCCTGGAATACAGGGGCGAGGGGAAACACCATATATTTT
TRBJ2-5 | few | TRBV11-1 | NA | CASSFGTLQETQYF | TGTGCCAGCAGCTTTGGCACCCTTCAAGAGACCCAGTACTTC
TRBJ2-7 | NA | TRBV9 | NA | CASSPGLPYHEQYF | TGTGCCAGCAGCCCGGGACTCCCTTACCACGAGCAGTACTTC
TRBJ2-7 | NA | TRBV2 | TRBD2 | CASSGLAGPPIRGF | TGTGCCAGCAGTGGACTAGCGGGGCCCCCAATCCGAGGCTTC
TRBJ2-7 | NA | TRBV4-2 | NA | CASSQGPTPSYEQYF | TGTGCCAGCAGCCAAGGTCCGACTCCCTCCTACGAGCAGTACTTC
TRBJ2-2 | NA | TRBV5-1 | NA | CASSLAVTGELFF | TGCGCCAGCAGCTTAGCTGTCACCGGGGAGCTGTTTTTT
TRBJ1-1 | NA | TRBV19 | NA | CASSIPRSQMNTEAFF | TGTGCCAGTAGTATCCCGCGATCACAGATGAACACTGAAGCTTTCTTT
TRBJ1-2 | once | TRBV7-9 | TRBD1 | CASNNRGTWGYTF | TGTGCCAGTAACAACAGGGGGACTTGGGGCTACACCTTC
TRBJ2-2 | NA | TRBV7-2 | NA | CASSLRTGGHIGRELFF | TGTGCCAGCAGCCTAAGGACTGGGGGCCACATAGGGCGGGAGCTGTTTTTT
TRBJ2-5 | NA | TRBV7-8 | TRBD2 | CASSLAGLAGVQETQYF | TGTGCCAGCAGCTTAGCGGGACTAGCGGGGGTTCAAGAGACCCAGTACTTC
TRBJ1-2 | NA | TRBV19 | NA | CASSIRRQANYGYTF | TGTGCCAGTAGTATCCGTCGTCAGGCCAACTATGGCTACACCTTC
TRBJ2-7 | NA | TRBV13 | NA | CASSLGLTDLLGYEQYF | TGTGCCAGCAGCTTAGGCCTCACCGACTTGTTAGGCTACGAGCAGTACTTC